This is a list of T cell receptor beta chains from one sample in a study of T cells in Graves' hyperthyroidism and ophthalmopathy. MiXCR was run by TCRdb on the multiplex PCR reads, yielding one entry per CDR3 protein. The table shows nearly 750,000 distinct CDR3 sequences, with 35% occurring only once. Sequenced: blood. These receptors all come from a woman between 35 and 50 years old with Graves' hyperthyroidism. CDR3s include the opening cysteine and the closing phenylalanine or tryptophan. A D gene is named only where the DNA matches it firmly. Clone size is stated in some rows and not others, as once, few, many or a class when expanded.

v_gene	d_gene	abundance	j_gene	CDR3nt	CDR3aa
TRBV9	NA	once	TRBJ2-7	TGTGCCAGCAGCCAAGAATGGCAGGGGATCGAGCAGTACTTC	CASSQEWQGIEQYF
TRBV29-1	NA	NA	TRBJ2-4	TGCAGCGCCAGAACGGTAGCCAAAAACATTCAGTACTTC	CSARTVAKNIQYF
TRBV20-1	TRBD2	many	TRBJ2-7	TGCAGTGCTAGTCTAGCGGGAGGGTACGAGCAGTACTTC	CSASLAGGYEQYF
TRBV12-3/TRBV12-4	NA	many	TRBJ1-2	TGTGCCAGCAGCTCACAGCGCACCCTTAACTATGGCTACACCTTC	CASSSQRTLNYGYTF
TRBV4-3	TRBD1	many	TRBJ1-5	TGCGCCAGCAGCCAAAGGACAGGTTATCAGCCCCAGCATTTT	CASSQRTGYQPQHF
TRBV6-4	TRBD1	few	TRBJ1-2	TGTGCCAGCAGTGACTCGGGACAGGGTGTTATCGTCTACACCTTC	CASSDSGQGVIVYTF
TRBV20-1	NA	NA	TRBJ1-1	TGCAGTGCTCCGCACCCAACCAACACTGAAGCTTTCTTT	CSAPHPTNTEAFF
TRBV7-2	TRBD1	few	TRBJ1-2	TGTGCCAGCAGCCTGCGAGCCATGGGGACAGGGGTTCCCTATATTGGCTACACCTTC	CASSLRAMGTGVPYIGYTF
TRBV25-1	NA	NA	TRBJ2-7	TGTGCCAGCAGCGGGGGGCGGGCTAGCGAATCCTACGGGCAGTGCTTC	CASSGGRASESYGQCF
TRBV6-5	NA	few	TRBJ1-6	TGTGCCAGCAGAGCACAGATCTATAATTCACCCCTCCACTTT	CASRAQIYNSPLHF
TRBV19	NA	once	TRBJ2-3	TGTGCCAGTAGTACTACCGTAACTAGCGATACGCAGTATTTT	CASSTTVTSDTQYF
TRBV6-6	NA	NA	TRBJ1-4	TGTGCCAGCAGTTACCCTCAGGCCAGGGAAAAACTGTTTTTT	CASSYPQAREKLFF
TRBV5-5	NA	few	TRBJ1-4	TGTGCCAGCAGCTTGCCCCCTTCGATAGGCGCGTCGGGGAAACTGTTTTTT	CASSLPPSIGASGKLFF
TRBV7-6	NA	NA	TRBJ1-5	TGTGCCAGCCGATCAGTGGTCCCAGAGAGCAATCAGCCCCAGCATTTT	CASRSVVPESNQPQHF
TRBV7-8	NA	NA	TRBJ1-6	TGTGCCAGCGGAGCCGGGGGTTCACCCCTCCACTTT	CASGAGGSPLHF
TRBV10-3	TRBD1	many	TRBJ1-1	TGTGCCATCAGTGACAGGGGGGAGACTGAAGCTTTCTTT	CAISDRGETEAFF